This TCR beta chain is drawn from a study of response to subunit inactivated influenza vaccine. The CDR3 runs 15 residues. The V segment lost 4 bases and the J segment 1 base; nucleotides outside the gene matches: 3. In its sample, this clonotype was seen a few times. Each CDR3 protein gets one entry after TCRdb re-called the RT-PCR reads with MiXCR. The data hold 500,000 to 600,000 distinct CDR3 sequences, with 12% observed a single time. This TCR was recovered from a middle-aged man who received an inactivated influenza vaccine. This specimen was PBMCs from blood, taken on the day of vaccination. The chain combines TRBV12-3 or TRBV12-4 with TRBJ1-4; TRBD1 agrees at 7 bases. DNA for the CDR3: TGTGCCAGCAGTTCGAACAGGGGAACTAATGAAAAACTGTTTTTT. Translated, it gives CASSSNRGTNEKLFF.